Described below is a single T cell receptor beta chain sequence and its context. This clone was recorded once. No antigen is known for it. Base qualities are not provided; no much larger clone lies one nucleotide away. Using the deep immunoSEQ assay, TCR CDR3 regions were amplified from genomic DNA by multiplex PCR. Extracted genomic DNA from each cell subset was distributed evenly across all wells of several immunoSEQ 96-well plates, and each plate was treated as a replicate. For sorted subsets, each replicate PCR was loaded with about 0.2 ug genomic DNA, equivalent to 25,000 to 35,000 T cell genomes. The purified libraries were quantified using a Qubit 3.0 fluorometer, sized with a Bioanalyzer 2100, and then quantified again using the KAPA Library Quantification kit. Every immunoSEQ 96-well plate was sequenced on a dedicated single-read 150-cycle Illumina NextSeq 550 flow cell. As for how the authors treated the data: The immunoSEQ output contained only junctional sequences without quality scores, so filtering could not match that applied to full-length reads. Sequences were annotated with PyIR, a Python wrapper for IgBLAST v1.9, and V/J genes and CDR3 were assigned using IMGT germline references. Reads with weak V/J assignments (E-value above 1e-6), missing CDR3, stop codons, out-of-frame junctions, or ambiguous translated residues were removed. V3J clonotypes were defined by identical inferred V gene, J gene, and CDR3 amino acid sequence. To compute the percentage overlap between repertoires, the number of shared unique clonotypes was divided by the size of the smaller repertoire. Three approaches were used to assess repertoire richness: RTK rarefaction, the Chao1 estimator, and Recon v2.1 estimates of unobserved clonotypes. Generation probabilities were computed with OLGA for all TCRbeta clonotypes obtained by the gDNA method from several donors. As stored in TCRdb, this immuneACCESS dataset retains in-frame rearrangements with V and J assigned. A fraction of the clones does not appear; measured against another copy, unresolved V genes explain less than half of the discrepancy, and the remainder lacks a known reason. V, J and clone size derive from that table, while D and trimming were established from the DNA sequence. This sample is represented by around 650,000 clones; roughly 96% of them were singletons. Of the sample, approximately 0.1% is held by the ten largest clones.

These data belong to a study of shared clonotypes between healthy human individuals (dated by TCRdb to 2020 to 2022). With regard to the full study: The cohort included three men and a couple of women between 18 and 49 years of age. Per donor, three plates each were used for CD4 naive and CD4 memory, two for CD8 naive, and one for CD8 memory. Blood TCR repertoires of roughly five healthy adults were deeply sequenced to estimate repertoire size and the extent of clonotype sharing between individuals. To increase sequencing depth and limit assay-specific biases, different laboratories used diverse techniques to prepare libraries and sequence TCR repertoires. Per donor, leukapheresis produced somewhere between about 0.8 and 9 billion PBMCs. Overall results and qualifications from the work: Compared with non-shared clonotypes, the clonotypes found in all four sorted-subset donors had higher generation probabilities. Sampling was limited to blood, and TCR repertoires in tissue likely differ from TCR repertoires in blood. Approximately 4.8% of naive CD4, roughly 3.5% of naive CD8, 2% to 2.5% of memory CD4, and 0.4% of memory CD8 clonotypes were shared across four donors. The genetic and exposure-history diversity represented was limited by the small number of donors. Pairwise subsampling led to the expectation that sequencing depth would affect the degree of clonotype sharing among donors. Estimated clonotype richness was generally larger for naive than for memory subsets. Incomplete sequencing was indicated by rarefaction of sorted-subset datasets, despite the large sequencing depth.

The CDR3 runs 13 residues from the cysteine to the phenylalanine. Left in the record is the CDR3 DNA by itself, 39 bases read in frame from the first base. Trimming removed 4 bases from V and 8 bases from J; the gene matches leave 8 bases unexplained. CDR1 and CDR2 are drawn from the germline V gene: SQVTM, ANQGSEA. CD8 naive samples consisted of CD45RO-negative cells that were positively selected for CCR7, yielding a CD45RA+CCR7+ population without TemRA cells. Healthy HIV-negative adults with no recently reported acute infections or vaccinations were included as donors. All donors were Caucasian adults living in Nashville, Tennessee, USA. Blood was collected by leukapheresis, and PBMCs were isolated by Ficoll-Histopaque density gradient centrifugation and then cryopreserved in liquid nitrogen vapor phase. Purity and quantity of every magnetically sorted T cell population were checked by analytical flow cytometry. Genomic DNA was isolated from every sorted fraction and measured by UV absorbance on a Nanodrop 2000c.

The specimen was naive CD8+ T cells sorted from blood. The sample's cell subset or site, from its label and the paper: CD45RA+CCR7+. The clonotype was recovered from a woman in her thirties in good health. The rearrangement combines TRBV29-1 with TRBJ1-2, and TRBD1 matches 9 of the central bases. CDR3 protein: CSVAGTGSGGYTF. The DNA sequence follows: TGCAGCGTTGCGGGGACAGGGAGTGGGGGCTACACCTTC.